The rows below give T cell receptor beta chains drawn from one sample of a study of T cells after yellow fever vaccination. Each CDR3 protein gets one entry after TCRdb re-called the 5' RACE reads with MiXCR. This table has 300,000 or so distinct CDR3 sequences, approximately 4.2% appearing once. The sample in question was PBMCs, obtained 5 days after the yellow fever booster vaccination. Source of these receptors: a man aged 18 to 30 who received the YFV17D yellow fever vaccine. CDR3s include the opening cysteine and the closing phenylalanine or tryptophan. The D gene is left open where the match is weak. Rows may omit the clone size; those that give it use once, few, many or a size class.

V: TRBV5-1
size: many
J: TRBJ2-5
D: TRBD2
DNA: TGCGCCAGCAGCTTGTCCAGTAGCGGGGTACAAGAGACCCAGTACTTC
CDR3: CASSLSSSGVQETQYF

V: TRBV27
size: few
J: TRBJ2-2
D: NA
DNA: TGTGCCAGCGGGCCCACCGGGACTCCCACCGGGGAGCTGTTTTTT
CDR3: CASGPTGTPTGELFF

V: TRBV10-3
size: many
J: TRBJ2-3
D: NA
DNA: TGTGCCATCAGTGAATACGCCACAGATACGCAGTATTTT
CDR3: CAISEYATDTQYF

V: TRBV5-1
size: many
J: TRBJ2-7
D: NA
DNA: TGCGCCAGCTTTGTGTCGGGATCGGACGAGCAGTACTTC
CDR3: CASFVSGSDEQYF

V: TRBV12-3/TRBV12-4
size: many
J: TRBJ1-2
D: NA
DNA: TGTGCCAGCAGTCGAGGGCAGGGGTTCTATGGCTACACCTTC
CDR3: CASSRGQGFYGYTF

V: TRBV4-1
size: few
J: TRBJ2-3
D: TRBD2
DNA: TGCGCCAGCAGCCCGCTAGAACTTTCTCTTAAAGCGGGACTCACAGATACGCAGTATTTT
CDR3: CASSPLELSLKAGLTDTQYF

V: TRBV5-1
size: NA
J: TRBJ2-1
D: TRBD1
DNA: TGCGCCAGCAGCTACGGGGACAGGACGAATGAGCAGTTCTTC
CDR3: CASSYGDRTNEQFF

V: TRBV7-2
size: few
J: TRBJ1-5
D: NA
DNA: TGTGCCAGCAGCTTAGTTGAGGGTAATCAGCCCCAGCATTTT
CDR3: CASSLVEGNQPQHF

V: TRBV4-2
size: many
J: TRBJ1-5
D: TRBD1
DNA: TGTGCCAGCAGCCCTCGAGGGACAGGTTACAATCAGCCCCAGCATTTT
CDR3: CASSPRGTGYNQPQHF

V: TRBV6-2/TRBV6-3
size: NA
J: TRBJ2-7
D: NA
DNA: TGTGCCAGCAGCAGACTTCGGGGGAGGATAAATTACGAGCAGTACTTC
CDR3: CASSRLRGRINYEQYF

V: TRBV4-2
size: many
J: TRBJ1-4
D: TRBD1
DNA: TGTGCCAGCAGCCAAACGGACAGGGTGGACGAAAAACTGTTTTTT
CDR3: CASSQTDRVDEKLFF

V: TRBV13
size: few
J: TRBJ1-6
D: NA
DNA: TGTGCCAGCAGCGGGTGGGGGAGGTCCTATAATTCACCCCTCCACTTT
CDR3: CASSGWGRSYNSPLHF

V: TRBV6-5
size: NA
J: TRBJ1-3
D: TRBD1
DNA: TGTGCCAGCAGTCGACAGGGAAGAAACACCATATATTTT
CDR3: CASSRQGRNTIYF

V: TRBV7-9
size: NA
J: TRBJ2-7
D: NA
DNA: TGTGCCAGCAGCGATACAACGGGAGAGCAGTACTTC
CDR3: CASSDTTGEQYF

V: TRBV5-1
size: NA
J: TRBJ2-2
D: TRBD1
DNA: TGCGCCAGCAGCCCGCCGGGACAGGGATTAACCGGGGAGCTGTTTTTT
CDR3: CASSPPGQGLTGELFF

V: TRBV29-1
size: few
J: TRBJ1-1
D: NA
DNA: TGCAGCGTCACGGACGGCTTGAACACTGAAGCTTTCTTT
CDR3: CSVTDGLNTEAFF

V: TRBV30
size: NA
J: TRBJ1-2
D: TRBD1
DNA: TGTGCCTGGAGTGTAAATGGACAGGGGCTTGGCTACACCTTC
CDR3: CAWSVNGQGLGYTF

V: TRBV7-6
size: NA
J: TRBJ2-7
D: TRBD1
DNA: TGTGCCAGCAGTCGTTTACCGGGACAGGCTTCCTACGAGCAGTACTTC
CDR3: CASSRLPGQASYEQYF

V: TRBV7-9
size: many
J: TRBJ1-1
D: NA
DNA: TGTGCCAGCAGCAGCAGGAGGAACACTGAAGCTTTCTTT
CDR3: CASSSRRNTEAFF

V: TRBV20-1
size: many
J: TRBJ2-1
D: TRBD2
DNA: TGCAGTGCTACCCAAGTGCGCGGGGGGCCCGGATACAATGAGCAGTTCTTC
CDR3: CSATQVRGGPGYNEQFF